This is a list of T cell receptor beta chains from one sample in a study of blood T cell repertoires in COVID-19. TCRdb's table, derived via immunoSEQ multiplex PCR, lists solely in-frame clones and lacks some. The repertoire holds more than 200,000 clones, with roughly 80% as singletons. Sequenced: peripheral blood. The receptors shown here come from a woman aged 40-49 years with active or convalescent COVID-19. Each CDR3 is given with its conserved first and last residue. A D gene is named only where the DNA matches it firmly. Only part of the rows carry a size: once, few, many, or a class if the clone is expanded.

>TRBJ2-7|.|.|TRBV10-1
CASSESRGGNEQYF
TGCGCCAGCAGTGAGTCCAGGGGAGGGAACGAGCAGTACTTC
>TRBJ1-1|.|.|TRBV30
CAWDRARGTEAFF
TGTGCCTGGGATCGGGCCCGGGGAACTGAAGCTTTCTTT
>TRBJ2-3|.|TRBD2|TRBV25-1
CASSEHGASGGTDTQYF
TGTGCCAGCAGTGAACACGGTGCCTCGGGAGGAACAGATACGCAGTATTTT
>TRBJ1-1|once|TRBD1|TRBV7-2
CASSFRGNYAEAFF
TGTGCCAGCAGCTTCAGGGGGAATTACGCTGAAGCTTTCTTT
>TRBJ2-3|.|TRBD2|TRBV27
CASSLSVGTSGGASDTQYF
TGTGCCAGCAGTTTATCGGTCGGGACTAGCGGGGGGGCCTCAGATACGCAGTATTTT
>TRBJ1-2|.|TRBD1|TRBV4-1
CASSLAGTGDGGYTF
TGCGCCAGCAGCCTCGCCGGGACAGGGGACGGTGGCTACACCTTC
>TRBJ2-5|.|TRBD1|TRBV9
CASSPRTGGVETQYF
TGTGCCAGCAGCCCCCGGACAGGGGGCGTGGAGACCCAGTACTTC
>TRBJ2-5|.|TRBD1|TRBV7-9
CASSGDRGFVTQYF
TGTGCCAGCAGCGGGGACAGGGGGTTTGTGACCCAGTACTTC
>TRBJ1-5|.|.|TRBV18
CASSPSKQGPQHF
TGTGCCAGCTCACCCTCGAAGCAGGGGCCCCAGCATTTT
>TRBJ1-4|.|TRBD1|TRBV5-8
CASSLPGQGGEKLFF
TGTGCCAGCAGCTTACCGGGACAGGGAGGTGAAAAACTGTTTTTT
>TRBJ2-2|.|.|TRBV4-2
CASSQDTNTGELFF
TGTGCCAGCAGCCAAGATACTAACACCGGGGAGCTGTTTTTT
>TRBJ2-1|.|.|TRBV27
CASSSRGWDVNNEQFF
TGTGCCAGCAGTTCTCGGGGTTGGGATGTAAACAATGAGCAGTTCTTC
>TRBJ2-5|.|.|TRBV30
CAWRGQGETQYF
TGTGCCTGGAGAGGGCAGGGGGAGACCCAGTACTTC
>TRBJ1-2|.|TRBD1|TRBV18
CASSPYLQGNYGYTF
TGTGCCAGCTCACCGTACCTACAGGGGAACTATGGCTACACCTTC
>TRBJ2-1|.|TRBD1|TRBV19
CASSARQGAFEQFF
TGTGCCAGTAGTGCCCGACAGGGGGCATTTGAGCAGTTCTTC
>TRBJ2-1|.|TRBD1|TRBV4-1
CASSQVGRGNEQFF
TGCGCCAGCAGCCAAGTCGGCAGGGGGAATGAGCAGTTCTTC
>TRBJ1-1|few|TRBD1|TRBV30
CAWNQGAQFGAFF
TGTGCCTGGAACCAGGGGGCGCAGTTCGGAGCTTTCTTT
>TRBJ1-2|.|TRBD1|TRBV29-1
CSVASDRVGGYTF
TGCAGCGTCGCTTCGGACAGGGTGGGTGGCTACACCTTC
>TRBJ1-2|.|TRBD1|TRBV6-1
CASSEGGQGARYGYTF
TGTGCCAGCAGTGAAGGGGGACAGGGGGCTCGCTATGGCTACACCTTC
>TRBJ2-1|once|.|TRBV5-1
CASSFRQEHNNEQFF
TGCGCCAGCAGCTTCAGACAGGAACACAACAATGAGCAGTTCTTC
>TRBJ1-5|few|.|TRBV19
CASLGHRNNQPQHF
TGTGCCAGCCTCGGCCACAGAAACAATCAGCCCCAGCATTTT
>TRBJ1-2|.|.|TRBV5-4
CASSLTGERYTF
TGTGCCAGCAGCTTAACAGGCGAGCGCTACACCTTC
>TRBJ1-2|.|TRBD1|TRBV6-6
CASSYSGQGVGYTF
TGTGCCAGCAGTTACTCCGGACAGGGGGTAGGCTACACCTTC
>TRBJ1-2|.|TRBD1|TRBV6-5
CASSLGQWNYGYTF
TGTGCCAGCAGTTTGGGACAGTGGAACTATGGCTACACCTTC
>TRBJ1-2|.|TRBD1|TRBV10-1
CASSDPPGGQCGYTF
TGCGCCAGCAGTGACCCCCCAGGGGGTCAGTGTGGCTACACCTTC
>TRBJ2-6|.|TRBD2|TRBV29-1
CSVGGLAGGAGANVLTF
TGCAGCGTTGGTGGACTAGCGGGGGGGGCTGGGGCCAACGTCCTGACTTTC
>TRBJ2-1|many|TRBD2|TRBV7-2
CASSLGLAGSPYNEQFF
TGTGCCAGCAGCTTAGGACTAGCGGGCTCCCCCTACAATGAGCAGTTCTTC
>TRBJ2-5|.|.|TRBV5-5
CASSLFGSPRETQYF
TGTGCCAGCAGCTTGTTTGGGAGCCCACGGGAGACCCAGTACTTC
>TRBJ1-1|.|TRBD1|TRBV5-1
CASSLGLGTGAVNTEAFF
TGCGCCAGCAGCTTGGGGTTAGGGACAGGGGCAGTAAACACTGAAGCTTTCTTT
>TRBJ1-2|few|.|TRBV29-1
CSVEDSNYGYTF
TGCAGCGTTGAAGACAGTAACTATGGCTACACCTTC
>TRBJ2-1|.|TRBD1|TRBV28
CASSSWTGEYNEQFF
TGTGCCAGCAGTTCGTGGACAGGGGAATACAATGAGCAGTTCTTC
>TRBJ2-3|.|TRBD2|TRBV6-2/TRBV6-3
CASSYPLGRGATDTQYF
TGTGCCAGCAGTTACCCCCTAGGGCGGGGGGCCACAGATACGCAGTATTTT
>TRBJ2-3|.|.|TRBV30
CAWSRGDSDTQYF
TGTGCCTGGAGTCGAGGGGACTCAGATACGCAGTATTTT
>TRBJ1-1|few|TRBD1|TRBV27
CASSTYRGEAFF
TGTGCCAGCAGTACTTACAGGGGCGAAGCTTTCTTT
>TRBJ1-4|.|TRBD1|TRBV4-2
CASSQEVGQGREKLFF
TGTGCCAGCAGCCAAGAAGTGGGACAGGGGCGGGAAAAACTGTTTTTT
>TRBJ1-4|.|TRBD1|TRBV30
CAWNRDRRWEKLFF
TGTGCCTGGAATCGGGACAGGAGGTGGGAAAAACTGTTTTTT
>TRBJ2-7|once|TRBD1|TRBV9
CASSVAPQGDNEQYF
TGTGCCAGCAGCGTAGCGCCACAGGGGGACAACGAGCAGTACTTC
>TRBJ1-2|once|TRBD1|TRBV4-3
CASSQDGRGRPNYGYTF
TGCGCCAGCAGCCAAGATGGCAGGGGGAGACCTAACTATGGCTACACCTTC
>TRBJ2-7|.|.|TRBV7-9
CASSQGPDEQYF
TGTGCCAGCAGCCAGGGCCCGGACGAGCAGTACTTC
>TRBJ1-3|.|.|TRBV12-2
CASRSLFGGQVESSGNTIYF
TGTGCAAGTCGCTCCCTTTTCGGGGGACAGGTCGAGAGCTCTGGAAACACCATATATTTT
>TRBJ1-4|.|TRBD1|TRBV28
CASSYPQGREEKLFF
TGTGCCAGCAGTTACCCACAGGGGCGCGAAGAAAAACTGTTTTTT
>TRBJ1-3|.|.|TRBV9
CASSRESSGNTIYF
TGTGCCAGCAGCCGCGAGAGCTCTGGAAACACCATATATTTT